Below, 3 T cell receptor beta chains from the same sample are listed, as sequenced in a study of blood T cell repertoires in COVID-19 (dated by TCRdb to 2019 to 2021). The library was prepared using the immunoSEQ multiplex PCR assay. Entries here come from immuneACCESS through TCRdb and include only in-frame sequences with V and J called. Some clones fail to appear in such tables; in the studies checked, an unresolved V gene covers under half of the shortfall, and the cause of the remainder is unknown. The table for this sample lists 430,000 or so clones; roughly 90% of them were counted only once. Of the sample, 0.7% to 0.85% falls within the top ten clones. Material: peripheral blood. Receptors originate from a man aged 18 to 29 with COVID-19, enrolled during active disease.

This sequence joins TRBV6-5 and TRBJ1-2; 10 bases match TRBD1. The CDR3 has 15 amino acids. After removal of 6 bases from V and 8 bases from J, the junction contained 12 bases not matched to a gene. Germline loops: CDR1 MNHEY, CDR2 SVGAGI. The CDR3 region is CASSPKGQGPGGYTF. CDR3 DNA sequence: TGTGCCAGCAGCCCCAAGGGACAGGGGCCTGGCGGCTACACCTTC.

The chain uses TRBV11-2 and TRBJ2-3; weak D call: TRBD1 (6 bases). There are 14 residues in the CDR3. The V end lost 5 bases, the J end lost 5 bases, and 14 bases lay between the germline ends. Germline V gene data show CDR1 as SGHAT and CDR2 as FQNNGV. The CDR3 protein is CASSEWTVRDTQYF. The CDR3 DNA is TGTGCCAGCAGCGAGTGGACAGTCCGAGATACGCAGTATTTT.

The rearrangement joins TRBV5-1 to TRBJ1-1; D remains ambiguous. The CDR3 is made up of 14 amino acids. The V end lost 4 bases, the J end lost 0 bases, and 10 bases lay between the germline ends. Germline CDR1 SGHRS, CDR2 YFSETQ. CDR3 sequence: CASSTGLVNTEAFF. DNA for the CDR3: TGCGCCAGCAGCACCGGACTCGTGAACACTGAAGCTTTCTTT.